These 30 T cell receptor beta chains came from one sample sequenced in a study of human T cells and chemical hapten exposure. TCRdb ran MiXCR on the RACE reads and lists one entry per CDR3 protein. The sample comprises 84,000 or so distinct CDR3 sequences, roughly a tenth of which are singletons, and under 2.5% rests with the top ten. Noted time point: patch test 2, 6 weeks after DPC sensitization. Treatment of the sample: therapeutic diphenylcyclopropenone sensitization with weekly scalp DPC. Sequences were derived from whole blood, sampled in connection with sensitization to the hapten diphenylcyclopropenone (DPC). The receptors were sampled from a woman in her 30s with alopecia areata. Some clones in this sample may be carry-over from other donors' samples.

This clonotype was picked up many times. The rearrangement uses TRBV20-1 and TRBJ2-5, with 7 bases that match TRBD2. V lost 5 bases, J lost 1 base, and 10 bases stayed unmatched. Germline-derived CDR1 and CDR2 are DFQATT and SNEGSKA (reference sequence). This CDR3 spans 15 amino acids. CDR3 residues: CSAGPFLAAQETQYF. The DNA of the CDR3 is TGCAGTGCTGGACCCTTTCTAGCGGCCCAAGAGACCCAGTACTTC.

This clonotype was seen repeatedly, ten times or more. The CDR3: CASRGWVDEQFF. The CDR3 coding sequence is TGTGCCAGTCGGGGGTGGGTGGATGAGCAGTTCTTC. This chain links TRBV19 with TRBJ2-1; D may be TRBD2 (6 bases). V dropped 8 bases and J dropped 8 bases, with 13 bases sitting between them. Germline V gene lookup returns CDR1 LNHDA and CDR2 SQIVND (reference sequence). This CDR3 has 12 residues.

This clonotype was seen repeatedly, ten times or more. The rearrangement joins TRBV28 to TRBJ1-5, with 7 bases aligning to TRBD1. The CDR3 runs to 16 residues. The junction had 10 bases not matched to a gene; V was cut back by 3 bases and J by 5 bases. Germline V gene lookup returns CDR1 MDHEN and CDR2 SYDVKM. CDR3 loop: CASSFLGTASYQPQHF. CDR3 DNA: TGTGCCAGCAGTTTTCTCGGGACAGCGAGCTATCAGCCCCAGCATTTT.

CDR3 protein: CASSFPSGIQPQHF. The CDR3 DNA follows: TGTGCCAGCAGTTTCCCGTCAGGGATTCAGCCCCAGCATTTT. The chain has TRBV28 and TRBJ1-5; possibly TRBD1 for D (5 bases). The V end lost 3 bases, the J end lost 6 bases, and 12 bases lay between the germline ends. CDR3 size: 14 residues. CDR1 is MDHEN, CDR2 SYDVKM, per germline.

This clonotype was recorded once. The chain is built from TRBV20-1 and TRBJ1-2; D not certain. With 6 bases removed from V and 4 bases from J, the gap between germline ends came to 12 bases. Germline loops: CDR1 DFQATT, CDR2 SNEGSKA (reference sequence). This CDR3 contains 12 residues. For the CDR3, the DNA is TGCAGTGCCACCCAGACCCGCTATGGCTACACCTTC. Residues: CSATQTRYGYTF.

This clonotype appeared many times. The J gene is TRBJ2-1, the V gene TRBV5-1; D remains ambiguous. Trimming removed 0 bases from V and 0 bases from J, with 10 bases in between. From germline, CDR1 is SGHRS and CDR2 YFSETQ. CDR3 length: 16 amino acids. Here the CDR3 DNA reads TGCGCCAGCAGCTTGGTGGTTGGAAGCTCCTACAATGAGCAGTTCTTC. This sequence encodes CASSLVVGSSYNEQFF. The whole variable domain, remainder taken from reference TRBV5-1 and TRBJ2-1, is KAGVTQTPRYLIKTRGQQVTLSCSPISGHRSVSWYQQTPGQGLQFLFEYFSETQRNKGNFPGRFSGRQFSNSRSEMNVSTLELGDSALYLCASSLVVGSSYNEQFFGPGTRLTVL.

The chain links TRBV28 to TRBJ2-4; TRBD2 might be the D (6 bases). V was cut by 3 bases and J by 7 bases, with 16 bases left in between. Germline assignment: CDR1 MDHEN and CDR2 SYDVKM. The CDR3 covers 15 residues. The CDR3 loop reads CASSFKGMEGNIQYF. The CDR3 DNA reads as TGTGCCAGCAGTTTTAAGGGGATGGAGGGGAACATTCAGTACTTC.

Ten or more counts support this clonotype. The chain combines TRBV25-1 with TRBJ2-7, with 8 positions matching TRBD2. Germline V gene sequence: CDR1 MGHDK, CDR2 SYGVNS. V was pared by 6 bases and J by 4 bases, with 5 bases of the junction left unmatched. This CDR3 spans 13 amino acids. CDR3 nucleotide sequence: TGTGCCAGCAGGCTAGCGGGTACTTACGAGCAGTACTTC. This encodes CASRLAGTYEQYF.

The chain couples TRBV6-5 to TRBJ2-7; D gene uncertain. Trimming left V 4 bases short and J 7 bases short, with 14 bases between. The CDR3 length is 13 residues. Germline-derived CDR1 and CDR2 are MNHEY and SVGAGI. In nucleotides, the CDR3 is TGTGCCAGCAGTTTGACCGAGCTGGGAGAGCAGTACTTC. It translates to CASSLTELGEQYF.

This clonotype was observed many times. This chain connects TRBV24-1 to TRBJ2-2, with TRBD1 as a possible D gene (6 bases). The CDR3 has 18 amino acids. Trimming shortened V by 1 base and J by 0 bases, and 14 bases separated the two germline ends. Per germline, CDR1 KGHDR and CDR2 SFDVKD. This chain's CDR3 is CATSDFPRQESNTGELFF. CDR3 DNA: TGTGCCACCAGTGATTTCCCTAGACAGGAATCGAACACCGGGGAGCTGTTTTTT.

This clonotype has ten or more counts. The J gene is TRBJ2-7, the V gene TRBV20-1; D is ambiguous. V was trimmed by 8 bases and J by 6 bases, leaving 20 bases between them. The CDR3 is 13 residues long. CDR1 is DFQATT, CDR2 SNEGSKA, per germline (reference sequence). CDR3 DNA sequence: TGCAGTAGCTCAGGTCCTTCCTACGTCGAGCAGTACTTC. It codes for CSSSGPSYVEQYF.

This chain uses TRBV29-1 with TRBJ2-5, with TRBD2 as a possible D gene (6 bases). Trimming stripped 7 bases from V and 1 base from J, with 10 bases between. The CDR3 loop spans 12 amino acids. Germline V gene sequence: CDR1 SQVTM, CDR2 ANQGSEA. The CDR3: CSARETQETQYF. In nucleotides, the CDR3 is TGCAGCGCCCGGGAGACCCAAGAGACCCAGTACTTC.

The CDR3 nucleotides are TGCAGTGCTAGAGTCCCGGGGAACACTGAAGCTTTCTTT. Protein: CSARVPGNTEAFF. The rearrangement links TRBV20-1 to TRBJ1-1; no reliable D call. Germline V lookup: CDR1 DFQATT, CDR2 SNEGSKA (reference sequence). This CDR3 is built from 13 residues. V gave up 1 base and J gave up 1 base, with 7 bases separating them.

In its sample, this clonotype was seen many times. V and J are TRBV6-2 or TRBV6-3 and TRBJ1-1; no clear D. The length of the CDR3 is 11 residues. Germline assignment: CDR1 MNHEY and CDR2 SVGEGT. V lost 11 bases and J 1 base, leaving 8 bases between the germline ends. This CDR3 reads CAAGKNTEAFF. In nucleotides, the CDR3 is TGTGCCGCTGGGAAGAACACTGAAGCTTTCTTT.

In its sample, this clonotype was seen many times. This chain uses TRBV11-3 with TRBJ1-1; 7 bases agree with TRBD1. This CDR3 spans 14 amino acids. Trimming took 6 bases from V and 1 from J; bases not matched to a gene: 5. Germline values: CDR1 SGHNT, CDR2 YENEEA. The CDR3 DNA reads TGTGCCAGCAGTGACAGGGTCTCGAACACTGAAGCTTTCTTT. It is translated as CASSDRVSNTEAFF.

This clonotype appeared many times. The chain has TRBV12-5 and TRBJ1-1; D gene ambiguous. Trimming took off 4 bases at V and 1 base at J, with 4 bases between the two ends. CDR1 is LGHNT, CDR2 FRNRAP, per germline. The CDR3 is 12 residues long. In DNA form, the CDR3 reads TGTGCTAGTGGTTGGGAGAACACTGAAGCTTTCTTT. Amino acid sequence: CASGWENTEAFF.

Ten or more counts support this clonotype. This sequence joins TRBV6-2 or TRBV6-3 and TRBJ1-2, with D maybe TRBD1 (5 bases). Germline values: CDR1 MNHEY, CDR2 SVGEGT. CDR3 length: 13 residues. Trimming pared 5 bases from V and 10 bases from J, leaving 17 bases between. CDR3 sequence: CASSRDSVGDYTF. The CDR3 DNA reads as TGTGCCAGCAGTCGGGACTCCGTCGGAGACTACACCTTC.

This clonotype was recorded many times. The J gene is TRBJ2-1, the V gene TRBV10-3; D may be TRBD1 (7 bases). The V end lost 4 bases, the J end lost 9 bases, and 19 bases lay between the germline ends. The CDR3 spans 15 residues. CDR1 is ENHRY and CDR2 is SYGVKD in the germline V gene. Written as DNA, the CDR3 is TGTGCCATCAGTGCCACGGACAGCAGGGGGGCTGAGCAGTTCTTC. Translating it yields CAISATDSRGAEQFF.

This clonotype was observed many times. The CDR3, as DNA: TGTGCCAGCAGCGTATCGGACTCGTACCAAGAGACCCAGTACTTC. The encoded protein is CASSVSDSYQETQYF. The V gene is TRBV9, the J gene TRBJ2-5, with a weak D call TRBD2 (5 bases). This CDR3 is 15 amino acids long. With 1 base removed from V and 0 bases from J, the gap between germline ends came to 10 bases. CDR1 and CDR2 from the germline V gene are SGDLS and YYNGEE.

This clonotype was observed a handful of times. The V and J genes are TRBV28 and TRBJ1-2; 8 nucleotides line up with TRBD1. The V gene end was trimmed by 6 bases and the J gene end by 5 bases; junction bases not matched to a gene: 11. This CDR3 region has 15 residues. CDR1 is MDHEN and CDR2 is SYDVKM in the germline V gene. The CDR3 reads CASSIQTGALYGYTF. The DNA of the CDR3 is TGTGCCAGCAGCATACAGACAGGGGCCCTATATGGCTACACCTTC.

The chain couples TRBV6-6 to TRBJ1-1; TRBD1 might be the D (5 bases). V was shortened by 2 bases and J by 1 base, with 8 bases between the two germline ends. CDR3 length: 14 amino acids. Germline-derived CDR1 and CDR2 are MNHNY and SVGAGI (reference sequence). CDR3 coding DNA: TGTGCCAGCAGTTACCCGACAGAGAACACTGAAGCTTTCTTT. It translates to CASSYPTENTEAFF.

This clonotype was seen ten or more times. CDR3 coding DNA: TGTGCCAGTAGTACGGAACAGGGCCGCGGGGACGAGCAGTACTTC. Protein sequence: CASSTEQGRGDEQYF. This chain connects TRBV19 to TRBJ2-7, with D perhaps given as TRBD1 or TRBD2 (6 bases each). The V gene lost 4 bases and the J gene lost 5 bases, with 18 bases spanning the gap. The CDR3 has 15 residues. Germline V gene sequence: CDR1 LNHDA, CDR2 SQIVND (reference sequence).

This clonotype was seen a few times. The CDR3 loop reads CSASIDLLKDEQFF. The CDR3 bases are TGCAGTGCTAGTATTGACCTCCTCAAGGATGAGCAGTTCTTC. The V and J genes are TRBV20-1 and TRBJ2-1; no reliable D call. CDR3 length equals 14 residues. The germline V gene has CDR1 DFQATT and CDR2 SNEGSKA (reference sequence). Trimming stripped 3 bases from V and 8 bases from J, with 17 bases between.

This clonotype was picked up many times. DNA for the CDR3: TGTGCCAGCAGCGCGGGACAGAAAGCCTACGAGCAGTACTTC. Translated: CASSAGQKAYEQYF. The chain has TRBV5-4 and TRBJ2-7, with a tentative D call TRBD1 (7 bases). The CDR3 length is 14 residues. Germline CDR1 is SGHNT and CDR2 is YYREEE (reference sequence). Trimming took 4 bases from V and 2 from J, leaving 13 bases between them.

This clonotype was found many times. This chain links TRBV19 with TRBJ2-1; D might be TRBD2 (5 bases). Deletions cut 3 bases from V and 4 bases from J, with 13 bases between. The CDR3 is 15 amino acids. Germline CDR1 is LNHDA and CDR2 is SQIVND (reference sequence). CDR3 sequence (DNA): TGTGCCAGTAGTATTCTCGGAGGAAGATACAATGAGCAGTTCTTC. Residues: CASSILGGRYNEQFF.

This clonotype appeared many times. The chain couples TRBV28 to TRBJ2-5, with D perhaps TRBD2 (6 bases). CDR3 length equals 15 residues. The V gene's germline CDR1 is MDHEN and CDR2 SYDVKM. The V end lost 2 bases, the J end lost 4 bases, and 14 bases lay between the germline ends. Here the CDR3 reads CASSLRQGGRETQYF. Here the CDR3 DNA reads TGTGCCAGCAGTTTACGCCAGGGAGGCAGAGAGACCCAGTACTTC.

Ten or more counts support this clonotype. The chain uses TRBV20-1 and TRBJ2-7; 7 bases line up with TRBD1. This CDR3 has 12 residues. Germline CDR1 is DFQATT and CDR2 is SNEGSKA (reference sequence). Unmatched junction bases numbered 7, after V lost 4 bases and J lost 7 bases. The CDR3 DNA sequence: TGCAGTGCTACACAGGGGACGGAAGAGCAGTACTTC. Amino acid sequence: CSATQGTEEQYF.

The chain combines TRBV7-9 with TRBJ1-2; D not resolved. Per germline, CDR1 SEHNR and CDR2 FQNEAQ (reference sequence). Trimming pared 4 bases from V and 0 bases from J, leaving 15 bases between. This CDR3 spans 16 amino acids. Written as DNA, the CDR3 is TGTGCCAGCAGCTCCACGCGGGTACCGGCTAACTATGGCTACACCTTC. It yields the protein CASSSTRVPANYGYTF.

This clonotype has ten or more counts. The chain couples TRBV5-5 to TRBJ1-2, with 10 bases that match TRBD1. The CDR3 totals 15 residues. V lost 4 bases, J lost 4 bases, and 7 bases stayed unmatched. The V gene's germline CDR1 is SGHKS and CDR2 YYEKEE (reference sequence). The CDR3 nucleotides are TGTGCCAGCAGCCAGGGACAGGGGCCCACCTATGGCTACACCTTC. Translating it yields CASSQGQGPTYGYTF.

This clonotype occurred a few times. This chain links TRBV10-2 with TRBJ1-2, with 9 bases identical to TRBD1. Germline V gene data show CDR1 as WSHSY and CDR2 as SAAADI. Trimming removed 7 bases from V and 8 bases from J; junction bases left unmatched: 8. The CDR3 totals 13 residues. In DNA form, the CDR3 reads TGCGCCAGCACTTGGGACAGGGCGGAAGGCTACACCTTC. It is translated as CASTWDRAEGYTF.